The source of this TCR beta chain is a study of blood T cell repertoires in COVID-19. In the study overall: T cells, B-cell-depleted T cells, or PBMCs provided the cDNA or gDNA that served as material.

TCRdb's table, derived via immunoSEQ multiplex PCR, lists solely in-frame clones and lacks some. The sample consists of over 200,000 clones, about 89% of them appearing once. The CDR3 contains 13 residues. CDR1 and CDR2 (germline): MGHDK, SYGVNS. With V trimmed by 5 bases and J by 4 bases, 4 bases remained unmatched. The V gene is TRBV25-1, the J gene TRBJ1-1; 7 bases are a match to TRBD1. The source is a man aged 35 to 55 who had recovered from COVID-19. The material sequenced was peripheral blood. CDR3 DNA sequence: TGTGCCAGCAGTCGAGGGGGCGGCACTGAAGCTTTCTTT. This gives the protein CASSRGGGTEAFF.